This entry features one TCR beta chain sequence. The entry originates in a study of blood T cell repertoires in COVID-19. The overall study: Whether acute or convalescent, the COVID-19 samples came from the United States, Italy and Spain.

Per the authors' pipeline: Estimation of nucleated cell counts relied on the amplification of reference gene primers. Data came from immunoSEQ multiplex PCR; TCRdb stores just in-frame clones and leaves some out. That table furnishes V, J and clone size, whereas the DNA furnished D and trimming. The sample consists of about 80,000 clones, 90% of them appearing once. The sequenced sample consisted of peripheral blood. The clonotype comes from a woman aged 80 or over with active or convalescent COVID-19.

CDR3 sequence reads: CASSPTRDSLYTEAFF. As DNA, the CDR3 is TGTGCCAGCAGTCCTACCCGGGACAGTCTGTACACTGAAGCTTTCTTT. This sequence joins TRBV27 and TRBJ1-1; TRBD1 matches 7 bases. V dropped 5 bases and J dropped 3; count of bases not matched to a gene: 12. CDR1 and CDR2 (germline): MNHEY, SMNVEV (reference sequence). CDR3 size: 16 residues.